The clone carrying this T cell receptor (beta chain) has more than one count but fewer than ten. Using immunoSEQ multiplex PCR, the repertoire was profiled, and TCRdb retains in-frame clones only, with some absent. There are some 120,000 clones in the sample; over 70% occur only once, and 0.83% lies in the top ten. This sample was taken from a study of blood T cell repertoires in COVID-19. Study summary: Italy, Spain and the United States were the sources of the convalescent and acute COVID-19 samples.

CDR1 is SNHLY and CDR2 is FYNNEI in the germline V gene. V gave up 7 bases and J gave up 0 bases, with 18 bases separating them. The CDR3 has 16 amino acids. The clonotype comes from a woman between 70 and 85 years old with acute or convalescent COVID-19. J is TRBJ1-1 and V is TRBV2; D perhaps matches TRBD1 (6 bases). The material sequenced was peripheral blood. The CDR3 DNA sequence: TGTGCCAGCACTCGGAACAGGGAGATAGTGAACACTGAAGCTTTCTTT. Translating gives CASTRNREIVNTEAFF.